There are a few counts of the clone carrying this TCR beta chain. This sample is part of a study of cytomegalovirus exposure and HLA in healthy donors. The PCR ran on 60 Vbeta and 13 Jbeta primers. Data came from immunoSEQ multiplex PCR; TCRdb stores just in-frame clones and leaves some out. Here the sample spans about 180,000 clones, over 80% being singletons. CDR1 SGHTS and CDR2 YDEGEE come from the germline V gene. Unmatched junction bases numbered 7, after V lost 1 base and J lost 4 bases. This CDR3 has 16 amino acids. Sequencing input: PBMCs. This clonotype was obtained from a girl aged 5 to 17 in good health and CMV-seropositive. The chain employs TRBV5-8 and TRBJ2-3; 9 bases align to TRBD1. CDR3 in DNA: TGTGCCAGCAGCTTGACGGGACAGGGCCGGGCAGATACGCAGTATTTT. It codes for CASSLTGQGRADTQYF.